This TCR beta chain was retrieved from a study of T cells of healthy individuals. In germline, CDR1 is SGHVS, CDR2 FNYEAQ. The CDR3 sequence is 22 residues long. The V gene end was trimmed by 2 bases and the J gene end by 4 bases; junction bases not matched to a gene: 23. A single record per CDR3 protein comes from TCRdb applying MiXCR to the 5' RACE reads. This sample yields tens of thousands of distinct CDR3 sequences, of which about 17% are seen a single time; around 5.1% belongs to the top ten. This sequence joins TRBV7-6 and TRBJ2-6; the match to TRBD1 covers 7 bases. The source is a human donor in good health. CDR3 sequence: CASSLQISQGTDSSAGANVLTF. The CDR3 DNA follows: TGTGCCAGCAGCTTACAGATCAGTCAGGGGACAGACTCTTCTGCCGGGGCCAACGTCCTGACTTTC. Full variable domain (remainder filled in from reference TRBV7-6 and TRBJ2-6): GAGVSQSPRYKVTKRGQDVALRCDPISGHVSLYWYRQALGQGPEFLTYFNYEAQQDKSGLPNDRFSAERPEGSISTLTIQRTEQRDSAMYRCASSLQISQGTDSSAGANVLTFGAGSRLTVL.